The text below deals with one TCR beta chain. What it binds is not known. MiXCR, applied by TCRdb to the multiplex PCR reads, yields one record per CDR3 protein. The table includes approximately 230,000 distinct CDR3 sequences, 30% to 35% detected once. These data are taken from a study of breast tumors, draining lymph nodes, adjacent tissues. Study-wide findings and caveats: Compared with lymph nodes, tumors were less diverse; compared with nontumor tissue, more. Data fit most tumor T cells coming from lymph node, expanding in tumor. Tumor T cell lymph node origin was a supported hypothesis, not proven.

Axillary draining lymph nodes of breast cancer patients supplied the node samples. Sequencing used axillary lymph node tissue. The receptor's source is a female donor with breast cancer. Some clones in this sample may be carry-over from other donors' samples.

CDR3 region: CASSIEGASHNEQFF. CDR3 in DNA: TGTGCCAGTAGTATAGAGGGCGCGTCCCACAATGAGCAGTTCTTC. This sequence joins TRBV19 and TRBJ2-1; D is uncertain. Looked up from germline, CDR1 is LNHDA and CDR2 is SQIVND (reference sequence). The CDR3 contains 15 residues. V lost 0 bases and J 5 bases, leaving 11 bases between the germline ends.